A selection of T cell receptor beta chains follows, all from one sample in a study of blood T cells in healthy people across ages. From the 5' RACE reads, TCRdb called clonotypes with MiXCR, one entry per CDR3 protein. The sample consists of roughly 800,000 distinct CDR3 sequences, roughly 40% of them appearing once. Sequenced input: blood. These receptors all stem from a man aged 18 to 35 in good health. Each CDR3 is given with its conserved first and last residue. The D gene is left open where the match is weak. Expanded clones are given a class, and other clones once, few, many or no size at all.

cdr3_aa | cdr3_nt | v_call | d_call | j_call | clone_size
CASSLRTGGQGGYTF | TGCGCCAGCAGCCTCCGGACAGGGGGCCAAGGTGGCTACACCTTC | TRBV4-1 | TRBD1 | TRBJ1-2 | many
CSARGTSGGPETQYF | TGCAGTGCTAGAGGGACTAGCGGGGGGCCCGAGACCCAGTACTTC | TRBV20-1 | TRBD2 | TRBJ2-5 | few
CSASRAGTGAGNEQFF | TGCAGTGCCAGCCGTGCCGGGACAGGAGCGGGTAATGAGCAGTTCTTC | TRBV20-1 | TRBD1 | TRBJ2-1 | few
CASSLVGGEGGEELFF | TGTGCCAGCAGCTTAGTAGGAGGGGAGGGTGGTGAAGAACTGTTTTTT | TRBV7-2 | . | TRBJ1-4 | .
CASRPDRVDNDTQYF | TGTGCCAGCAGACCGGACAGGGTCGATAACGATACGCAGTATTTT | TRBV6-2/TRBV6-3 | TRBD1 | TRBJ2-3 | few
CASSEGTANTGELFF | TGTGCCAGCAGTGAGGGGACGGCTAACACCGGGGAGCTGTTTTTT | TRBV28 | . | TRBJ2-2 | .
CASSKVLGYTF | TGTGCCAGCAGCAAAGTCCTTGGCTACACCTTC | TRBV21-1 | . | TRBJ1-2 | .
CASSHVPGDEQYF | TGTGCCAGCAGTCACGTCCCGGGCGACGAGCAGTACTTC | TRBV6-2/TRBV6-3 | . | TRBJ2-7 | few
CASRAWDNPQYF | TGTGCCAGCAGGGCCTGGGACAATCCCCAGTACTTC | TRBV5-4 | . | TRBJ2-5 | .
CASSVGGPHNEQYF | TGTGCCAGCAGCGTAGGCGGGCCCCACAATGAGCAGTACTTC | TRBV9 | . | TRBJ2-5 | .
CATTQGGELGIGQPQHF | TGTGCCACCACCCAAGGCGGGGAGCTGGGGATTGGTCAGCCCCAGCATTTT | TRBV6-2/TRBV6-3 | . | TRBJ1-5 | few
CASSQVTGRTDRSGANVPTF | TGTGCCAGCAGCCAAGTGACAGGAAGAACCGACCGCTCTGGGGCCAACGTCCCGACTTTC | TRBV14 | . | TRBJ2-6 | .
CSVELGKEWTEAFF | TGCAGCGTTGAACTCGGGAAAGAGTGGACTGAAGCTTTCTTT | TRBV29-1 | . | TRBJ1-1 | few
CASTHRRGLGTEAFF | TGTGCCAGCACCCACCGCAGGGGATTAGGGACTGAAGCTTTCTTT | TRBV12-3/TRBV12-4 | . | TRBJ1-1 | few
CSAPTGDRNIQYF | TGCAGTGCCCCGACAGGGGATAGGAACATTCAGTACTTC | TRBV20-1 | TRBD1 | TRBJ2-4 | .
CASSRGTGSSTQYF | TGTGCCAGCAGTCGCGGGACAGGATCGTCGACCCAGTACTTC | TRBV6-5 | TRBD1 | TRBJ2-5 | many
CASSHRGSQPQHF | TGTGCCAGCAGCCACAGGGGAAGTCAGCCCCAGCATTTT | TRBV7-2 | TRBD1 | TRBJ1-5 | few
CASSLDTGGNGYTF | TGTGCCAGCAGCTTGGATACGGGAGGGAATGGCTACACCTTC | TRBV7-9 | . | TRBJ1-2 | .
CASSQESGGTEAFF | TGTGCCAGCAGCCAAGAATCCGGGGGGACTGAAGCTTTCTTT | TRBV4-2 | . | TRBJ1-1 | few
CASSQVGTSGGLTGELFF | TGCGCCAGCAGCCAAGTAGGGACTAGCGGGGGGCTCACCGGGGAGCTGTTTTTT | TRBV4-3 | TRBD2 | TRBJ2-2 | .
CASNAGLAGDASTDTQYF | TGCGCCAGCAACGCGGGACTAGCGGGGGACGCTAGCACAGATACGCAGTATTTT | TRBV5-1 | TRBD2 | TRBJ2-3 | .
CASSPFGEKSTDTQYF | TGCGCCAGCAGCCCTTTCGGCGAAAAAAGCACAGATACGCAGTATTTT | TRBV5-1 | . | TRBJ2-3 | few
CSARPRTGELFF | TGCAGTGCTAGACCCCGGACCGGGGAGCTGTTTTTT | TRBV20-1 | . | TRBJ2-2 | .
CASAGWGTVNYEQYF | TGTGCCAGCGCCGGGTGGGGCACCGTAAACTACGAGCAGTACTTC | TRBV27 | . | TRBJ2-7 | .
CASSPDRGNHPQHF | TGTGCCAGCAGTCCTGACAGGGGCAATCATCCCCAGCATTTT | TRBV2 | TRBD1 | TRBJ1-5 | .
CASSPPSHRVDGYTF | TGTGCCAGCTCACCACCGTCCCACAGGGTGGACGGCTACACCTTC | TRBV18 | . | TRBJ1-2 | few
CAISEGARETQYF | TGTGCCATCAGTGAGGGGGCCCGGGAGACCCAGTACTTC | TRBV10-3 | . | TRBJ2-5 | once
CASSMIGTGQPQHF | TGTGCCAGCAGCATGATAGGGACAGGTCAGCCCCAGCATTTT | TRBV11-1 | TRBD1 | TRBJ1-5 | .
CASSQDPATNTEAFF | TGCGCCAGCAGCCAAGATCCGGCGACGAACACTGAAGCTTTCTTT | TRBV4-1 | . | TRBJ1-1 | few
CSAKPPHTDTQYF | TGCAGTGCCAAACCCCCCCACACAGATACGCAGTATTTT | TRBV20-1 | . | TRBJ2-3 | few
CSARLGTGGRQTQYF | TGCAGTGCCAGACTCGGGACAGGGGGAAGGCAGACCCAGTACTTC | TRBV20-1 | TRBD1 | TRBJ2-5 | .
CASSPFGGQSETQYF | TGTGCCAGCAGCCCGTTTGGGGGGCAGTCAGAGACCCAGTACTTC | TRBV9 | . | TRBJ2-5 | .
CASSSESSYNEQFF | TGTGCCAGCAGTTCCGAAAGCTCCTACAATGAGCAGTTCTTC | TRBV12-3/TRBV12-4 | . | TRBJ2-1 | many
CASRKTVNTEAFF | TGTGCCAGCAGAAAGACGGTAAACACTGAAGCTTTCTTT | TRBV28 | . | TRBJ1-1 | .
CASSPGGETTDTQYF | TGTGCCAGCAGCCCAGGCGGAGAAACCACAGATACGCAGTATTTT | TRBV7-2 | . | TRBJ2-3 | .
CSARATRRGTEAFF | TGCAGTGCTAGAGCCACCAGACGGGGCACTGAAGCTTTCTTT | TRBV20-1 | . | TRBJ1-1 | .
CSARVAASGGRRTDTQYF | TGCAGTGCTAGAGTGGCGGCTAGCGGGGGACGACGCACAGATACGCAGTATTTT | TRBV20-1 | TRBD2 | TRBJ2-3 | .
CASSPDREGETQYF | TGTGCCAGCAGCCCGGACAGGGAGGGAGAGACCCAGTACTTC | TRBV12-3/TRBV12-4 | . | TRBJ2-5 | few
CASRQGDPRDEQYF | TGTGCCAGCAGACAGGGGGACCCTCGGGATGAGCAGTACTTC | TRBV6-6 | TRBD1 | TRBJ2-5 | .
CVTSTLGLARFTDTQYF | TGTGTCACCAGCACCTTGGGACTAGCCCGTTTCACAGATACGCAGTATTTT | TRBV15 | TRBD2 | TRBJ2-3 | .
CASSQDGGTGGFNEQYF | TGTGCCAGCAGCCAAGATGGGGGGACAGGGGGATTCAATGAGCAGTACTTC | TRBV4-2 | TRBD1 | TRBJ2-7 | few
CSAFPSGGGPYNEQYF | TGCAGTGCTTTTCCTAGCGGGGGCGGACCCTACAATGAGCAGTACTTC | TRBV20-1 | TRBD2 | TRBJ2-7 | .
CASSLRLGLSGTPSYEQYF | TGCGCCAGCAGCCTCCGATTGGGCCTCTCCGGGACACCCTCCTACGAGCAGTACTTC | TRBV4-3 | . | TRBJ2-7 | .
CASSVAGGVWDEQYF | TGTGCCAGCAGCGTAGCTGGAGGGGTTTGGGACGAGCAGTACTTC | TRBV9 | . | TRBJ2-7 | .
CASLDRGGYTF | TGTGCCAGTCTTGACAGGGGCGGCTACACCTTC | TRBV2 | TRBD1 | TRBJ1-2 | few
CAISDAENQPQHF | TGTGCCATCAGTGACGCCGAAAATCAGCCCCAGCATTTT | TRBV10-3 | . | TRBJ1-5 | .
CSVGHRENTGELFF | TGCAGCGTTGGACACAGGGAAAACACCGGGGAGCTGTTTTTT | TRBV29-1 | . | TRBJ2-2 | .
CASSFNVRLGDTQYF | TGTGCCAGCAGCTTTAACGTGAGGCTGGGGGATACGCAGTATTTT | TRBV7-8 | . | TRBJ2-3 | .
CSVLTGNRSPLHF | TGCAGCGTTCTTACAGGGAATCGTTCACCCCTCCACTTT | TRBV29-1 | . | TRBJ1-6 | .
CSATHLSRGSNEQYF | TGCAGTGCTACCCATCTAAGTAGGGGGAGTAATGAGCAGTACTTC | TRBV20-1 | . | TRBJ2-7 | once
CASSSDSAINEKLFF | TGTGCCAGCAGTTCGGACAGCGCGATTAATGAAAAACTGTTTTTT | TRBV12-3/TRBV12-4 | . | TRBJ1-4 | few
CASSLYSYEQFF | TGTGCCAGCAGTTTATACTCTTACGAGCAGTTCTTC | TRBV28 | . | TRBJ2-1 | .
CSARDRETPQHF | TGCAGTGCTAGAGATAGGGAAACCCCCCAGCATTTT | TRBV20-1 | . | TRBJ1-5 | few
CASSLGTASTDTRYF | TGTGCCAGCAGTTTAGGGACAGCTAGCACAGATACGCGGTATTTT | TRBV12-3/TRBV12-4 | . | TRBJ2-3 | .
CASNPRDRGYTGAFF | TGTGCCAGCAACCCCCGGGACAGGGGATACACTGGAGCTTTCTTT | TRBV5-6 | TRBD1 | TRBJ1-1 | .
CASAGDTDRDGELFF | TGTGCCAGCGCGGGGGACACAGACCGGGACGGGGAGCTGTTTTTT | TRBV27 | . | TRBJ2-2 | .
CSASMGGGYNEQFF | TGCAGTGCTAGTATGGGGGGGGGCTACAATGAGCAGTTCTTC | TRBV20-1 | TRBD2 | TRBJ2-1 | .